Presented here are 9 T cell receptor beta chains from one specimen sequenced in a study of blood T cell repertoires in COVID-19 (dated by TCRdb to 2018 to 2021). Library preparation used the immunoSEQ multiplex PCR assay. This immuneACCESS table, as held by TCRdb, lists in-frame sequences with V and J called but not all clones. Of the missing ones, under half trace to an unresolved V gene in checked studies; the others have no known cause. Within this sample are 150,000 to 200,000 clones, with 75% to 90% of them counted one time only. About 7.1% of the sample goes to the ten largest clones. Sequences were obtained from peripheral blood. These receptors all come from a woman aged 70-85 years with COVID-19, enrolled during active disease.

V is TRBV7-3 and J is TRBJ1-2; 7 bases fit TRBD1. Germline V gene sequence: CDR1 SGHTA, CDR2 FQGTGA. With V trimmed by 3 bases and J by 2 bases, 0 bases remained unmatched. The CDR3 consists of 13 residues. In DNA, the CDR3 is TGTGCCAGCAGCTTGGGACAGAACTATGGCTACACCTTC. Protein product: CASSLGQNYGYTF.

The chain is built from TRBV28 and TRBJ2-1; a possible D gene is TRBD2 (6 bases). The CDR3 is 14 residues long. Germline CDR1 is MDHEN and CDR2 is SYDVKM. V lost 8 bases to trimming and J lost 2 bases, with 13 bases between them. The CDR3 sequence is CASFRGTAYNEQFF. In DNA, the CDR3 is TGTGCCAGCTTCCGGGGGACGGCCTACAATGAGCAGTTCTTC.

This chain joins TRBV7-2 and TRBJ1-1; 8 nucleotides line up with TRBD1. V trimming: 5 bases; J trimming: 2 bases; junction bases outside the gene matches: 10. The CDR3 runs 16 residues. Germline V gene data show CDR1 as SGHTA and CDR2 as FQGNSA. The DNA for the CDR3 is TGTGCCAGCAGCCCTAGACCCGGACAGGGAAACACTGAAGCTTTCTTT. Amino acid sequence: CASSPRPGQGNTEAFF.

This chain connects TRBV7-2 to TRBJ1-2; D gene unclear. CDR3 length equals 13 residues. Trimming took 2 bases from V and 4 from J, leaving 8 bases between them. From germline, CDR1 is SGHTA and CDR2 FQGNSA. The CDR3 bases are TGTGCCAGCAGCTTATTGCGATTCTATGGCTACACCTTC. It encodes CASSLLRFYGYTF.

The chain employs TRBV12-3 or TRBV12-4 and TRBJ2-5; TRBD1 matches at 8 bases. V lost 6 bases and J lost 3; bases outside the gene matches: 3. The CDR3 is made up of 13 amino acids. This chain's CDR3 is CASSPTGEETQYF. DNA for the CDR3: TGTGCCAGCAGCCCGACAGGGGAAGAGACCCAGTACTTC.

The V gene is TRBV19, the J gene TRBJ2-5; 9 bases are a match to TRBD2. Germline loops: CDR1 LNHDA, CDR2 SQIVND (reference sequence). The V and J ends lost 5 bases and 5 bases, in that order; junction bases with no gene match: 15. The CDR3 is made up of 17 amino acids. The CDR3 sequence is CASSSLAGDLYIETQYF. The CDR3 coding sequence is TGTGCCAGTAGTTCATTAGCGGGAGACCTGTACATCGAGACCCAGTACTTC. The whole variable domain, remainder taken from reference TRBV19 and TRBJ2-5, is DGGITQSPKYLFRKEGQNVTLSCEQNLNHDAMYWYRQDPGQGLRLIYYSQIVNDFQKGDIAEGYSVSREKKESFPLTVTSAQKNPTAFYLCASSSLAGDLYIETQYFGPGTRLLVL.

V is TRBV10-3 and J is TRBJ1-5; TRBD1 matches at 8 bases. V shed 10 bases, J shed 2 bases, and the junction held 4 bases outside the gene matches. There are 13 residues in the CDR3. Germline CDR1 and CDR2: ENHRY and SYGVKD. The CDR3 DNA reads TGTGCCAGTACAGGGGGAGGCAATCAGCCCCAGCATTTT. Its protein is CASTGGGNQPQHF.

The genes are TRBV6-5 and TRBJ1-5; TRBD1 is a possible D gene (5 bases). CDR1 MNHEY and CDR2 SVGAGI come from the germline V gene. This CDR3 is built from 13 residues. V shed 6 bases and J shed 1 base, with 7 bases lying between them. The CDR3 here is CASRRDSNQPQHF. Here the CDR3 DNA reads TGTGCCAGCAGGCGGGACAGCAATCAGCCCCAGCATTTT.

This rearrangement joins TRBV18 to TRBJ2-4; D remains ambiguous. Trimming took 1 base from V and 0 from J, leaving 7 bases between them. The CDR3 consists of 15 residues. CDR1 and CDR2 from the germline V gene are KGHSH and LQKENI. The CDR3 DNA follows: TGTGCCAGCTCACCACAGAACGGAGCCAAAAACATTCAGTACTTC. This translates into CASSPQNGAKNIQYF.